This T cell receptor (beta chain) was found in a study of blood T cell repertoires in COVID-19. About the study: Acute and convalescent COVID-19 specimens originated in the United States, Italy and Spain. In each case, the material was cDNA or gDNA derived from T cells, B-cell-depleted T cells, or PBMCs.

Only in-frame clones appear in the TCRdb table, and some are missing; sequencing was by immunoSEQ multiplex PCR. The profile covers about 78,000 clones, with 90% appearing a single time and under 1.1% taken by the ten largest. This clonotype originated in a woman between 50 and 59 years old in a cohort sampled during active COVID-19. Material: peripheral blood.

As DNA, the CDR3 is TGTGCCAGTAGTATCAGGAGCGGGCCCGGGCAAGAGACCCAGTACTTC. Protein product: CASSIRSGPGQETQYF. The chain carries TRBV19 and TRBJ2-5, with D maybe TRBD2 (6 bases). Germline assignment: CDR1 LNHDA and CDR2 SQIVND (reference sequence). This CDR3 comprises 16 residues. Trimming took off 3 bases at V and 2 bases at J, with 16 bases between the two ends.